This T cell receptor (beta chain) was captured by sequencing in a study of cytomegalovirus exposure and HLA in healthy donors. General observations from the study: In a later analysis, TCR association rates varied by HLA locus: DRB1 most, HLA-C fewest. Excluded were some V segments that proved indistinguishable, including TRBV6-2 and TRBV6-3. A highly shared variant cluster was judged a likely technical artifact.

Primers included in the PCR were 60 Vbeta and 13 Jbeta primers. Sequencing was performed with immunoSEQ multiplex PCR; in TCRdb, only in-frame clones are kept and a portion is missing. This sample carries some 150,000 clones, about 84% of them seen once, and the ten largest clones take roughly 3.5%. Between the trimmed V and J ends, which lost 1 base and 6 bases, there was a span of 13 bases. The CDR3 length is 15 residues. Germline CDR1 is SGHTA and CDR2 is FQGNSA. Concerning this clone: Its antigen remains unknown.

The source is a male donor in good health and CMV-seronegative. This chain connects TRBV7-2 to TRBJ1-5, with D perhaps matching TRBD1 (5 bases). What was sequenced was PBMCs. CDR3 protein: CASSLGAGKGQPQHF. In nucleotides, the CDR3 is TGTGCCAGCAGCTTAGGGGCAGGGAAGGGTCAGCCCCAGCATTTT.